The present TCR beta chain was sequenced within a study of CXCR3-negative and CXCR3-positive naive CD8 T cells. TRB cDNA libraries were made by UMI-labeled 5' RACE. With the 5' RACE reads reprocessed, TCRdb shows one record per CDR3 protein and no DNA. This listing includes 40,000 to 45,000 distinct CDR3 sequences. Overall study findings and caveats: TCR strength was inferred from TRB CDR3 properties, while surface CD5 was comparable between naive subsets. Partly lower CXCR3 expression followed cryopreservation, and most assays relied on fresh PBMCs. With respect to TRBV-TRBJ usage, naive CXCR3-negative and CXCR3-positive cells were similar; memory differed.

Naive CD8+ T lymphocytes were specified as CD45RO-CCR7+CD27+CD95-. To note about this clonotype: What it binds is not known.

CDR1 and CDR2 (germline): SGHDN, FVKESK. The CDR3 sequence is 15 residues long. The TCR originated in a human donor in good health. Some clones in this sample may be carry-over from other donors' samples. What was sequenced was naive CXCR3- CD8+ T cells from blood. Subset noted: CD45RO-CCR7+CD27+CD95- naive CD8+ T cells lacking CXCR3 (TNR3-). The genes are TRBV14 and TRBJ1-4. The CDR3 spells CDSSQDPAWNEKLFF.